The 8 T cell receptor beta chains below come from one sample, sequenced in a study of T-cell memory formation after mild COVID-19. TCRdb re-derived calls from the 5' RACE reads in MiXCR, one entry per CDR3 protein. The sample gives over 2,000 distinct CDR3 sequences, just over 70% of which show up once; 9.2% is in the top ten. Sequences were obtained from PBMCs or a T cell subset sorted from them (not recorded which). The source of these receptors is an adult who had mild COVID-19 (a few samples of this study predate the infection). Cell type and time point are not known.

The chain has TRBV7-8 and TRBJ2-5, with D possibly called TRBD1 or TRBD2 (5 bases each). The CDR3 consists of 13 residues. V lost 1 base and J 3 bases, leaving 6 bases between the germline ends. Germline values: CDR1 SGHVS, CDR2 FQNEAQ. CDR3 coding DNA: TGTGCCAGCAGCTTAGGAGGGGAAGAGACCCAGTACTTC. Amino acids: CASSLGGEETQYF.

The V and J genes are TRBV20-1 and TRBJ2-1, with D unresolved. Germline-derived CDR1 and CDR2 are DFQATT and SNEGSKA (reference sequence). CDR3 length: 13 residues. V lost 3 bases and J 8 bases, leaving 14 bases between the germline ends. The CDR3 DNA follows: TGCAGTGCTAGGATCTTAGTTAAGCATGAGCAGTTCTTC. It translates to CSARILVKHEQFF.

The V gene is TRBV20-1, the J gene TRBJ1-1; no reliable D call. CDR3 length: 12 residues. Deletions cut 1 base from V and 0 bases from J, with 3 bases between. Per germline, CDR1 DFQATT and CDR2 SNEGSKA (reference sequence). The CDR3: CSARAVNTEAFF. For the CDR3, the DNA is TGCAGTGCTAGAGCGGTGAACACTGAAGCTTTCTTT.

The V gene is TRBV7-8, the J gene TRBJ2-1; D may be TRBD2 (5 bases). V lost 5 bases, J lost 0 bases, and 11 bases lay in between. Per the germline V gene, CDR1 is SGHVS and CDR2 is FQNEAQ. The length of the CDR3 is 15 residues. The CDR3: CASSPDLSSYNEQFF. In DNA, the CDR3 is TGTGCCAGCAGCCCGGACTTGAGCTCCTACAATGAGCAGTTCTTC.

V gene TRBV5-1 combines with J gene TRBJ2-1; 11 nucleotides line up with TRBD2. CDR3 length: 14 amino acids. Germline CDR1 and CDR2: SGHRS and YFSETQ. J gave up 8 bases and V 4 bases, and 5 bases lay outside the gene matches. This CDR3 is CASSLGLAVDEQFF. The CDR3 bases are TGCGCCAGCAGCCTGGGACTAGCGGTGGATGAGCAGTTCTTC.

This clonotype is large in the sample. The chain recombines TRBV7-9 with TRBJ2-1, with 7 bases that match TRBD2. With 5 bases clipped from V and 3 bases from J, the junction kept 22 bases outside the gene matches. CDR3 length equals 20 residues. Germline V gene lookup returns CDR1 SEHNR and CDR2 FQNEAQ (reference sequence). The CDR3 region is CASSPGKGSGWITFYNEQFF. The DNA of the CDR3 is TGTGCCAGCAGCCCCGGTAAAGGTAGCGGGTGGATTACATTCTACAATGAGCAGTTCTTC.

The rearrangement joins TRBV7-9 to TRBJ2-7; D uncertain. This CDR3 contains 14 residues. Trimming removed 2 bases from V and 2 bases from J, with 10 bases in between. Germline-derived CDR1 and CDR2 are SEHNR and FQNEAQ (reference sequence). CDR3 bases: TGTGCCAGCAGCTTATCGGATTCGGCCTACGAGCAGTACTTC. Translating it yields CASSLSDSAYEQYF.

The chain carries TRBV5-1 and TRBJ2-7; TRBD1 matches at 9 bases. V gave up 3 bases and J gave up 6 bases; unmatched junction bases: 4. Germline V gene sequence: CDR1 SGHRS, CDR2 YFSETQ. There are 13 residues in the CDR3. The DNA for the CDR3 is TGCGCCAGCAGCTGGGACAGGGTCGGCGAGCAGTACTTC. Translation: CASSWDRVGEQYF.